This TCR beta chain appears in the sequencing data of a study of blood T cell repertoires in COVID-19. For the study at large: The samples span acute and convalescent COVID-19 from the United States, Italy and Spain. The analysed material was cDNA or gDNA that came from T cells, B-cell-depleted T cells, or PBMCs.

Original analysis: Quantification of nucleated cells was approximated via reference gene primer amplification. Sequencing used immunoSEQ multiplex PCR; TCRdb keeps in-frame clones, though not all of them. V and J calls plus clone size are reproduced from that table; the DNA served to infer D and trimming. The table has fewer than 150,000 clones, roughly 86% seen once. The CDR3 is made up of 15 amino acids. Between the trimmed V and J ends, which lost 2 bases and 5 bases, there was a span of 13 bases. Per germline, CDR1 SNHLY and CDR2 FYNNEI. Material: peripheral blood. The origin of this receptor is a human donor in a cohort sampled during active COVID-19. V gene TRBV2 combines with J gene TRBJ1-5; D remains ambiguous. The CDR3 loop is CASSEMRGGHQPQHF. CDR3 DNA sequence: TGTGCCAGCAGTGAAATGCGGGGTGGGCATCAGCCCCAGCATTTT.